A selection of T cell receptor beta chains follows, all from one sample in a study of blood T cell repertoires in COVID-19. Sequencing was performed with immunoSEQ multiplex PCR; in TCRdb, only in-frame clones are kept and a portion is missing. The table includes tens of thousands of clones, approximately 86% detected once. Source material: peripheral blood. The receptors stem from a man aged 55-75 years with active COVID-19. The CDR3 runs from the conserved cysteine through the conserved F or W. The order of the fields is J gene, D gene, clone size, V gene, CDR3 protein, CDR3 DNA. The D gene is left open where the match is weak. For some rows the clone size is stated as once, few or many, or as a class when expanded; others skip it.

j_gene: TRBJ2-5
d_gene: TRBD1
abundance: .
v_gene: TRBV3-1/TRBV3-2
CDR3aa: CASSQRTGGLQETQYF
CDR3nt: TGTGCCAGCAGCCAAAGGACAGGGGGACTACAAGAGACCCAGTACTTC

j_gene: TRBJ2-5
d_gene: TRBD2
abundance: .
v_gene: TRBV19
CDR3aa: CASSTRKTSLQETQYF
CDR3nt: TGTGCCAGTAGTACCCGAAAGACTAGCCTACAAGAGACCCAGTACTTC

j_gene: TRBJ1-1
d_gene: .
abundance: .
v_gene: TRBV18
CDR3aa: CASSPPAHMSNTEAFF
CDR3nt: TGTGCCAGCTCACCACCGGCTCACATGTCGAACACTGAAGCTTTCTTT

j_gene: TRBJ1-1
d_gene: TRBD1
abundance: .
v_gene: TRBV6-5
CDR3aa: CASIRDRGNTEAFF
CDR3nt: TGTGCCAGCATCCGGGACAGGGGGAACACTGAAGCTTTCTTT

j_gene: TRBJ1-5
d_gene: .
abundance: .
v_gene: TRBV7-6
CDR3aa: CASSGTPSNQPQHF
CDR3nt: TGTGCCAGCAGCGGGACACCCAGCAATCAGCCCCAGCATTTT

j_gene: TRBJ2-5
d_gene: .
abundance: .
v_gene: TRBV18
CDR3aa: CASSPQGGGLQETQYF
CDR3nt: TGTGCCAGCTCACCCCAGGGTGGAGGGCTCCAAGAGACCCAGTACTTC

j_gene: TRBJ2-3
d_gene: TRBD2
abundance: .
v_gene: TRBV11-2
CDR3aa: CASSLEVWRGADTQYF
CDR3nt: TGTGCCAGCAGCTTAGAGGTCTGGCGGGGGGCAGATACGCAGTATTTT

j_gene: TRBJ1-1
d_gene: .
abundance: .
v_gene: TRBV7-8
CDR3aa: CASSPRAGPEAFF
CDR3nt: TGTGCCAGCAGCCCCCGGGCGGGGCCTGAGGCTTTCTTT

j_gene: TRBJ1-1
d_gene: TRBD1
abundance: .
v_gene: TRBV12-5
CDR3aa: CASGGQFEAFF
CDR3nt: TGTGCTAGTGGGGGACAGTTCGAAGCTTTCTTT

j_gene: TRBJ1-4
d_gene: .
abundance: .
v_gene: TRBV27
CDR3aa: CASSFGGATNEKLFF
CDR3nt: TGTGCCAGCAGTTTCGGGGGGGCAACTAATGAAAAACTGTTTTTT

j_gene: TRBJ2-3
d_gene: .
abundance: .
v_gene: TRBV18
CDR3aa: CASSPTTASTDTQYF
CDR3nt: TGTGCCAGCTCACCTACGACAGCTAGCACAGATACGCAGTATTTT

j_gene: TRBJ2-3
d_gene: TRBD1
abundance: .
v_gene: TRBV18
CDR3aa: CASSPNRGRTTDTQYF
CDR3nt: TGTGCCAGCTCACCAAACAGGGGGCGGACCACAGATACGCAGTATTTT

j_gene: TRBJ1-2
d_gene: .
abundance: few
v_gene: TRBV18
CDR3aa: CASSPPSGANYGYTF
CDR3nt: TGTGCCAGCTCACCACCGTCTGGAGCTAACTATGGCTACACCTTC

j_gene: TRBJ1-6
d_gene: TRBD1
abundance: .
v_gene: TRBV5-4
CDR3aa: CASSLEFPTGVGSPLHF
CDR3nt: TGTGCCAGCAGCTTGGAATTTCCGACAGGGGTTGGTTCACCCCTCCACTTT

j_gene: TRBJ2-1
d_gene: .
abundance: .
v_gene: TRBV4-1
CDR3aa: CASSQDSTGYNEQFF
CDR3nt: TGCGCCAGCAGCCAAGATAGCACAGGGTACAATGAGCAGTTCTTC

j_gene: TRBJ2-7
d_gene: TRBD1
abundance: .
v_gene: TRBV18
CDR3aa: CASSRPGQGPYEQYF
CDR3nt: TGTGCCAGCTCACGACCGGGACAGGGTCCCTACGAGCAGTACTTC

j_gene: TRBJ2-1
d_gene: .
abundance: .
v_gene: TRBV6-6
CDR3aa: CASSRRGGGSYNEQFF
CDR3nt: TGTGCCAGCAGTAGAAGGGGCGGTGGGTCCTACAATGAGCAGTTCTTC

j_gene: TRBJ1-6
d_gene: TRBD1
abundance: .
v_gene: TRBV10-1
CDR3aa: CASSGWTGKGYSPLHF
CDR3nt: TGCGCCAGCAGTGGGTGGACAGGGAAGGGGTACTCCCCCCTCCACTTT

j_gene: TRBJ2-5
d_gene: .
abundance: .
v_gene: TRBV18
CDR3aa: CASSLRTQETQYF
CDR3nt: TGTGCCAGCTCACTGCGGACACAGGAGACCCAGTACTTC

j_gene: TRBJ1-2
d_gene: .
abundance: .
v_gene: TRBV12-3/TRBV12-4
CDR3aa: CASRGTDNYGYTF
CDR3nt: TGTGCCAGCAGGGGTACAGACAACTATGGCTACACCTTC

j_gene: TRBJ1-1
d_gene: TRBD1
abundance: .
v_gene: TRBV4-1
CDR3aa: CASSLRDRVTTEAFF
CDR3nt: TGCGCCAGCAGCCTCCGGGACAGGGTTACCACTGAAGCTTTCTTT